The 2 T cell receptor beta chains presented below share a single source sample, sequenced in a study of blood T cell repertoires in COVID-19 (dated by TCRdb to 2020 to 2021). The library relied on the immunoSEQ multiplex PCR assay. TCRdb took over this immuneACCESS table, retaining in-frame rearrangements with V and J assigned. Such tables are incomplete; in checked studies, under half of the missing clones stem from an unresolved V gene, and the remainder is unexplained. For this sample there are about 70,000 clones; approximately 92% appear just once. The ten largest clones capture roughly 8.8% of the sample. The sequenced sample was peripheral blood. The receptors shown here come from a man in his fifties with active COVID-19.

The chain has TRBV5-6 and TRBJ1-1; D remains unclear. Germline V gene sequence: CDR1 SGHDT, CDR2 YYEEEE. The CDR3 covers 13 residues. Trimming shortened V by 7 bases and J by 0 bases, and 10 bases separated the two germline ends. As DNA, the CDR3 is TGTGCCAGCCGCGGGGTTATGAACACTGAAGCTTTCTTT. It specifies CASRGVMNTEAFF.

The chain recombines TRBV4-2 with TRBJ2-1, with D maybe TRBD2 (6 bases). The CDR3 totals 19 residues. Germline CDR1 reads LGHNA; CDR2 reads YNFKEQ. V was shortened by 0 bases and J by 0 bases, with 18 bases between the two germline ends. The CDR3 loop is CASSQDRAGPESSYNEQFF. The DNA of the CDR3 is TGTGCCAGCAGCCAAGATCGGGCGGGGCCCGAAAGCTCCTACAATGAGCAGTTCTTC.